The 28 T cell receptor beta chains reported below all come from one sample, sequenced in a study of T-cell memory formation after mild COVID-19. TCRdb processed the 5' RACE reads anew with MiXCR; each CDR3 protein has one entry. This sample yields about 470,000 distinct CDR3 sequences, of which nearly 25% are seen a single time; approximately 12% belongs to the top ten. Material: PBMCs or a T cell subset sorted from them (not recorded which). Receptor source: an adult woman who had mild COVID-19 (a few samples of this study predate the infection). Cell type and time point are not known.

CDR3 DNA sequence: TGTGCCAGCAGCCAAGACGCACTAGCGGGTGCCAAAAACATTCAGTACTTC. This sequence encodes CASSQDALAGAKNIQYF. The chain couples TRBV3-1 to TRBJ2-4; 9 nucleotides match TRBD2. The trim removed 0 bases at V and 1 base at J, leaving 4 bases unmatched. CDR3 size: 17 residues. Germline-derived CDR1 and CDR2 are LGHDT and YNNKEL (reference sequence).

The sample holds a few counts of this clonotype. The chain links TRBV15 to TRBJ1-5; D is ambiguous. V lost 5 bases to trimming and J lost 0 bases, with 8 bases between them. This CDR3 contains 14 residues. Germline CDR1 LNHNV, CDR2 YYDKDF (reference sequence). The CDR3 protein is CATSGDYSNQPQHF. For the CDR3, the DNA is TGTGCCACCAGCGGCGACTATAGCAATCAGCCCCAGCATTTT.

The V and J genes are TRBV12-3 or TRBV12-4 and TRBJ1-6; D is undetermined. The CDR3 consists of 15 residues. The V gene lost 6 bases and the J gene lost 7 bases, with 16 bases spanning the gap. CDR3: CASSPGLIWNSPLHF. The CDR3, as DNA: TGTGCCAGCAGCCCCGGCCTTATTTGGAATTCACCCCTCCACTTT.

This clonotype was seen more than once but under ten times. The rearrangement uses TRBV27 and TRBJ1-1; TRBD1 is a possible D gene (5 bases). The CDR3 is 14 amino acids. Trimming stripped 4 bases from V and 4 bases from J, with 13 bases between. Germline assignment: CDR1 MNHEY and CDR2 SMNVEV (reference sequence). This chain's CDR3 is CASSSHYGGTEAFF. CDR3 DNA: TGTGCCAGCAGTTCACACTATGGGGGCACTGAAGCTTTCTTT.

The chain links TRBV6-5 to TRBJ2-1, with TRBD2 matching over 11 bases. The CDR3 loop spans 18 amino acids. V was pared by 0 bases and J by 4 bases, with 8 bases of the junction left unmatched. Per germline, CDR1 MNHEY and CDR2 SVGAGI. CDR3 sequence (DNA): TGTGCCAGCAGTTACTCGGGTAGCGGGGGGGCGGGATACAATGAGCAGTTCTTC. Translating gives CASSYSGSGGAGYNEQFF.

The chain is built from TRBV15 and TRBJ2-1; 8 nucleotides line up with TRBD1. The V and J ends lost 7 bases and 3 bases, in that order; junction bases with no gene match: 8. Germline V CDR1 and CDR2: LNHNV, YYDKDF (reference sequence). CDR3 size: 15 residues. The CDR3 loop reads CATNPEGQVYNEQFF. CDR3 sequence (DNA): TGTGCCACCAACCCGGAGGGACAGGTCTACAATGAGCAGTTCTTC.

The chain couples TRBV7-3 to TRBJ2-5; D is uncertain. Trimming took off 4 bases at V and 1 base at J, with 7 bases between the two ends. Germline CDR1 reads SGHTA; CDR2 reads FQGTGA. The CDR3 has 13 amino acids. CDR3 bases: TGTGCCAGCAGCTCATACCCCCAAGAGACCCAGTACTTC. Its protein product is CASSSYPQETQYF.

The rearrangement links TRBV7-8 to TRBJ1-5, with D tentatively TRBD1 (5 bases). Deletions cut 4 bases from V and 2 bases from J, with 18 bases between. The CDR3 consists of 17 residues. Germline CDR1 reads SGHVS; CDR2 reads FQNEAQ. The CDR3 loop is CASSWDGGIRGNQPQHF. CDR3 DNA: TGTGCCAGCAGCTGGGATGGGGGGATAAGGGGCAATCAGCCCCAGCATTTT.

The chain joins TRBV24-1 to TRBJ2-7; 7 bases agree with TRBD1. In germline, CDR1 is KGHDR, CDR2 SFDVKD. The trim removed 3 bases at V and 3 bases at J, leaving 10 bases unmatched. The CDR3 totals 16 residues. The CDR3 region is CATSDTATGEGYEQYF. In DNA, the CDR3 is TGTGCCACCAGTGATACCGCAACAGGGGAAGGCTACGAGCAGTACTTC.

This clonotype came up many times. The chain employs TRBV12-3 or TRBV12-4 and TRBJ1-5; 9 bases map to TRBD1. With V trimmed by 6 bases and J by 0 bases, 3 bases remained unmatched. The CDR3 extends over 15 amino acids. DNA of the CDR3: TGTGCCAGCAGCGACAGGGGGTATAGCAATCAGCCCCAGCATTTT. It codes for CASSDRGYSNQPQHF.

The chain links TRBV24-1 to TRBJ2-1, with D perhaps being TRBD1 or TRBD2 (5 bases each). V lost 4 bases to trimming and J lost 5 bases, with 5 bases between them. The CDR3 covers 12 residues. CDR1 is KGHDR and CDR2 is SFDVKD in the germline V gene. The CDR3 DNA sequence: TGTGCCACCAGTGAGGGGGACAATGAGCAGTTCTTC. This sequence encodes CATSEGDNEQFF.

Ten or more counts support this clonotype. This sequence joins TRBV3-1 and TRBJ1-1; D gene uncertain. CDR3 length equals 13 residues. CDR1 LGHDT and CDR2 YNNKEL come from the germline V gene (reference sequence). The V end was cut by 4 bases, the J end by 5 bases, with 11 bases between. The CDR3 nucleotides are TGTGCCAGCAGCCGCGGACCGATGACTGAAGCTTTCTTT. This encodes CASSRGPMTEAFF.

In its sample, this clonotype was seen once. The chain recombines TRBV7-9 with TRBJ1-2; a possible D gene is TRBD1 (6 bases). The CDR3 is 12 amino acids. Trimming removed 3 bases at V and 14 bases at J, with 16 bases between. Looked up from germline, CDR1 is SEHNR and CDR2 is FQNEAQ (reference sequence). In DNA, the CDR3 is TGTGCCAGCAGCTTGACGGACGGGGGCCAAACCTTC. This codes for CASSLTDGGQTF.

The chain links TRBV5-6 to TRBJ1-4, with D perhaps matching TRBD1 (5 bases). Trimming removed 1 base at V and 7 bases at J, with 11 bases between. Per germline, CDR1 SGHDT and CDR2 YYEEEE. The CDR3 sequence is 14 residues long. Here the CDR3 DNA reads TGTGCCAGCAGCTTGTCGGGCGGGGGTGAAAAACTGTTTTTT. It codes for CASSLSGGGEKLFF.

This clonotype was counted a few times. CDR3 in amino acids: CASTSTTGLAGVEQFF. CDR3 nucleotide sequence: TGTGCCAGCACCTCGACGACGGGACTAGCGGGAGTTGAGCAGTTCTTC. The rearrangement uses TRBV11-2 and TRBJ2-1; 14 positions match TRBD2. The CDR3 is 16 residues long. The V segment lost 7 bases and the J segment 9 bases; nucleotides outside the gene matches: 11. Per the germline V gene, CDR1 is SGHAT and CDR2 is FQNNGV.

This chain links TRBV10-3 with TRBJ2-5; tentative D call: TRBD1 (5 bases). This CDR3 contains 14 residues. V lost 4 bases and J lost 2, with 11 bases in between. CDR1 is ENHRY, CDR2 SYGVKD, per germline. The CDR3 loop reads CAISGDSRQETQYF. CDR3 bases: TGTGCCATCAGTGGTGACAGTCGGCAAGAGACCCAGTACTTC.

The chain employs TRBV2 and TRBJ2-3, with 14 bases fitting TRBD2. Germline V gene data show CDR1 as SNHLY and CDR2 as FYNNEI. CDR3 length: 18 residues. V gave up 3 bases and J gave up 6 bases; unmatched junction bases: 11. CDR3 region: CASSETSGGAVISDTQYF. The CDR3 DNA reads TGTGCCAGCAGTGAGACTAGCGGGGGGGCCGTCATTTCCGATACGCAGTATTTT.

The chain employs TRBV7-9 and TRBJ2-1; D is perhaps TRBD1 or TRBD2 (6 bases each). CDR3 length: 15 amino acids. Germline assignment: CDR1 SEHNR and CDR2 FQNEAQ (reference sequence). V dropped 3 bases and J dropped 7 bases, with 16 bases sitting between them. The CDR3 region is CASSLRDPGANEQFF. The CDR3 bases are TGTGCCAGCAGCTTGAGGGATCCGGGGGCAAATGAGCAGTTCTTC.

This clonotype has more than one count but fewer than ten. This sequence joins TRBV15 and TRBJ2-5; weak D call: TRBD2 (6 bases). The CDR3 loop spans 13 amino acids. CDR1 LNHNV and CDR2 YYDKDF come from the germline V gene (reference sequence). Trimming removed 8 bases at V and 2 bases at J, with 12 bases between. CDR3 sequence reads: CATGAGPQETQYF. For the CDR3, the DNA is TGTGCCACCGGGGCGGGGCCACAAGAGACCCAGTACTTC.

The V call is TRBV6-6, the J call TRBJ1-5; a possible D gene is TRBD1 (6 bases). Trimming took off 6 bases at V and 8 bases at J, with 11 bases between the two ends. Germline assignment: CDR1 MNHNY and CDR2 SVGAGI (reference sequence). This CDR3 region has 12 residues. DNA of the CDR3: TGTGCCAGCAGCTTCAACAGGGAGCCCCAGCATTTT. It encodes CASSFNREPQHF.

This clonotype appeared a few times. The chain recombines TRBV12-3 or TRBV12-4 with TRBJ2-7, with TRBD1 identical over 12 bases. CDR3 length: 15 residues. Losses at the gene ends were 8 bases for V and 6 bases for J; bases not matched to a gene: 11. The CDR3 region is CASRGQGAWDSEQYF. The CDR3 region has the DNA TGTGCCAGCCGGGGACAGGGGGCATGGGACTCCGAGCAGTACTTC.

The chain combines TRBV27 with TRBJ1-2, with TRBD1 matching over 7 bases. The CDR3 loop spans 15 amino acids. J lost 5 bases, V lost 6 bases, and 12 bases had no gene match. Germline assignment: CDR1 MNHEY and CDR2 SMNVEV (reference sequence). CDR3: CASSPHRGITYGYTF. The CDR3 nucleotides read TGTGCCAGCAGCCCTCACAGGGGAATTACATATGGCTACACCTTC.

This sequence joins TRBV20-1 and TRBJ2-7; 7 bases map to TRBD2. There are 14 residues in the CDR3. The V segment lost 5 bases and the J segment 3 bases; nucleotides outside the gene matches: 10. Per the germline V gene, CDR1 is DFQATT and CDR2 is SNEGSKA (reference sequence). The CDR3 spells CSAGASGMIYEQYF. DNA for the CDR3: TGCAGTGCTGGTGCTAGCGGCATGATCTACGAGCAGTACTTC.

In this sample, this clonotype turned up a few times. The chain joins TRBV9 to TRBJ2-5, with D possibly TRBD2 on 6 matching bases. The CDR3 is 15 residues long. Per the germline V gene, CDR1 is SGDLS and CDR2 is YYNGEE. Deletions cut 4 bases from V and 7 bases from J, with 20 bases between. The CDR3 DNA reads TGTGCCAGCAGCAATAATTCTTCCCCAGCGGGGACCCAGTACTTC. Residues: CASSNNSSPAGTQYF.

This clonotype was observed a few times. CDR3 in DNA: TGTGCCAGCAGTGAGCGGGGAGTTGTGTACGAGCAGTACTTC. It specifies CASSERGVVYEQYF. The chain is built from TRBV2 and TRBJ2-7; a weak D match, TRBD2 (6 bases). With 3 bases removed from V and 4 bases from J, the gap between germline ends came to 13 bases. Germline-derived CDR1 and CDR2 are SNHLY and FYNNEI. CDR3 length: 14 amino acids.

This clonotype has just a few counts. This chain uses TRBV9 with TRBJ1-1, with TRBD1 matching 7 bases. The CDR3 has 14 amino acids. J lost 5 bases, V lost 3 bases, and 7 bases had no gene match. The germline V gene encodes CDR1 SGDLS and CDR2 YYNGEE. The CDR3 nucleotides are TGTGCCAGCAGCGCCTGGGACAGAAATACTGAAGCTTTCTTT. This sequence encodes CASSAWDRNTEAFF.

A few counts support this clonotype. J is TRBJ2-3 and V is TRBV12-3 or TRBV12-4; D is possibly TRBD2 (5 bases). This CDR3 is 13 amino acids long. Trimming cost V 5 bases and J 2 bases, with 8 bases left between them. In DNA, the CDR3 is TGTGCCAGCAGTACCGGACTCACAGATACGCAGTATTTT. Its translation is CASSTGLTDTQYF.

This clonotype was seen at least ten times. The chain employs TRBV20-1 and TRBJ2-5; 14 nucleotides line up with TRBD2. This CDR3 spans 15 amino acids. The ends lost 1 base at V and 7 bases at J; junction bases unmatched: 5. In germline, CDR1 is DFQATT, CDR2 SNEGSKA (reference sequence). This CDR3 is CSARVGTSGSGTQYF. CDR3 bases: TGCAGTGCTAGAGTTGGGACTAGCGGGAGCGGGACCCAGTACTTC.